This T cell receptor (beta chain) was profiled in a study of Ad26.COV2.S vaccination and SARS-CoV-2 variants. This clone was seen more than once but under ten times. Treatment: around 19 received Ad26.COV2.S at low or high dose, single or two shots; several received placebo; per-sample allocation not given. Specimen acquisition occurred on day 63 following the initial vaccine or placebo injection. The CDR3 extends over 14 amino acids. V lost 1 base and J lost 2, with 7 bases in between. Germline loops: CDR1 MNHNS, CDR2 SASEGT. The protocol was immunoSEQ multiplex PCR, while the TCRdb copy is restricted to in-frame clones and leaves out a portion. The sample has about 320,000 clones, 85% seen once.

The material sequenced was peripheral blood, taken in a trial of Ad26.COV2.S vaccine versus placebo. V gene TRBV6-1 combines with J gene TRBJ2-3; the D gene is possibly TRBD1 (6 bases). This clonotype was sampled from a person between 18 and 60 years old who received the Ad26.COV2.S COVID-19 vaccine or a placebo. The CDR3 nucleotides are TGTGCCAGCAGTGAAGGGGGACACACAGATACGCAGTATTTT. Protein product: CASSEGGHTDTQYF.